The clone carrying this T cell receptor beta chain has a handful of counts. The CDR3 spans 15 residues. With 0 bases clipped from V and 7 bases from J, the junction kept 7 bases outside the gene matches. Germline CDR1 and CDR2: SGHRS and YFSETQ. 5'RACE primed at constant segments yielded TCR alpha and TCR beta cDNA libraries bearing sample barcodes and UMIs. TCRdb fed the 5' RACE reads into MiXCR, producing one record per CDR3 protein. The table lists hundreds of thousands of distinct CDR3 sequences, about 22% of them singletons. This sample is part of a study of T-cell memory formation after mild COVID-19.

The sequence derives from an adult woman who had mild COVID-19 (a few samples of this study predate the infection). Cell type and time point are not known. The chain couples TRBV5-1 to TRBJ1-2; 9 bases line up with TRBD1. Sequencing was performed on PBMCs or a T cell subset sorted from them (not recorded which). The CDR3 region is CASSLGGTGLSGYTF. The CDR3 DNA reads TGCGCCAGCAGCTTGGGAGGGACAGGGCTCTCTGGCTACACCTTC.